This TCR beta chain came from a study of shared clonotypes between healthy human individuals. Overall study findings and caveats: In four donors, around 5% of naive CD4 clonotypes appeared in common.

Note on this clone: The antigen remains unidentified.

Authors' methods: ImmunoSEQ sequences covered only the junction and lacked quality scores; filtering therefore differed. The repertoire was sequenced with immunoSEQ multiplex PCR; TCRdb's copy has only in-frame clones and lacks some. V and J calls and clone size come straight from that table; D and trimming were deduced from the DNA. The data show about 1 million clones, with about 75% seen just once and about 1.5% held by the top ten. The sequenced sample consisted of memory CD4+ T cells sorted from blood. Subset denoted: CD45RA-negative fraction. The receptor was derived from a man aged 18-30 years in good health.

CDR3 in amino acids: CASSLGRGTEQYF. Written as DNA, the CDR3 is TGTGCCAGCAGTTTAGGCCGGGGCACCGAGCAGTACTTC. The chain links TRBV6-5 to TRBJ2-7, with D perhaps matching TRBD1 or TRBD2 (5 bases each). V lost 4 bases to trimming and J lost 6 bases, with 13 bases between them. Looked up from germline, CDR1 is MNHEY and CDR2 is SVGAGI. CDR3 length equals 13 residues.